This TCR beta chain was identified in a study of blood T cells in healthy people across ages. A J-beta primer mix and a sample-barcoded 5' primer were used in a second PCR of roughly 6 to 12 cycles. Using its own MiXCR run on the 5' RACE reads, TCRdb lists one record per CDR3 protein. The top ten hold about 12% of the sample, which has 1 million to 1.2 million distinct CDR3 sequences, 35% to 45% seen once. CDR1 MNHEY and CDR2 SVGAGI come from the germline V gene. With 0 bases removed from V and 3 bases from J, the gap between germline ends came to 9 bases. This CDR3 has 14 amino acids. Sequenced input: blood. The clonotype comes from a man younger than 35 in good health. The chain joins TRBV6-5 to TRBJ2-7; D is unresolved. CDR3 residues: CASSYSADSYEQYF. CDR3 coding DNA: TGTGCCAGCAGTTACTCGGCGGATAGCTACGAGCAGTACTTC.